Included here is one TCR beta chain sequence, with context. Libraries were prepared by immunoSEQ multiplex PCR; TCRdb keeps only in-frame clonotypes and omits some of them. This sample has over 200,000 clones, with 85% to 90% found just once. This entry is derived from a study of blood T cell repertoires in COVID-19. At the level of the study: The United States, Italy and Spain supplied acute and convalescent COVID-19 samples.

The CDR3 consists of 15 residues. Germline V gene sequence: CDR1 SGHKS, CDR2 YYEKEE (reference sequence). Trimming took 2 bases from V and 6 from J, leaving 18 bases between them. The J gene is TRBJ2-7, the V gene TRBV5-5; weak D call: TRBD2 (5 bases). The clonotype was recovered from a man between 25 and 39 years old with COVID-19, enrolled during active disease. The specimen sequenced was peripheral blood. The CDR3 loop is CASSFGVRTLSEQYF. CDR3 nucleotides: TGTGCCAGCAGCTTCGGGGTGAGGACCCTAAGCGAGCAGTACTTC.